This entry describes one TCR beta chain. Its specificity is not known. This record comes from a study of shared clonotypes between healthy human individuals. The study, taken as a whole, reports: Naive CD4 clonotype sharing across a few donors was about 5%.

Naive CD8 cells were CD45RO-negative, positively selected for CCR7, excluding terminally differentiated effector memory CD45RA+ cells. Trimming shortened V by 5 bases and J by 4 bases, and 13 bases separated the two germline ends. The germline CDR1 and CDR2 sequences are MNHEY and SMNVEV (reference sequence). CDR3 size: 14 residues. TCRdb's table, derived via immunoSEQ multiplex PCR, lists solely in-frame clones and lacks some. The data hold over 750,000 clones, with 90% to 98% observed a single time. This receptor was taken from a man younger than 45 in good health. The sample was naive CD8+ T cells sorted from blood. V and J are TRBV27 and TRBJ2-3, with TRBD1 as a possible D gene (5 bases). The CDR3, as DNA: TGTGCCAGCAGTCTGAGGACATACGCAGATACGCAGTATTTT. Its protein is CASSLRTYADTQYF.